This paragraph covers one TCR beta chain sequence. Its binding antigen is unknown. Within one base of it there is no much larger clone, and no base qualities were kept. The data were taken from a study of blood T cell repertoires in COVID-19 (dated by TCRdb to the early 2020s). Background on the whole study: The collaborator samples originated in the United States, Italy and Spain and spanned the acute and convalescent phases of COVID-19. The prospective study material was composed of cDNA or gDNA derived from T cells, B-cell-depleted T cells, or PBMCs. Subjects who had been exposed to COVID-19, were actively infected with it, or had recovered from it provided the deeply sampled blood TCRbeta repertoires that made up the dataset. A freely available public database, intended as a resource for researchers studying the immune response to SARS-CoV-2, is where the repertoires were released. Samples were obtained from the ongoing ImmuneRACE study (first 160 participants) and from 1,200 or so subjects provided by 6 global collaborators. The sample metadata nearly always contained a de-identified subject ID, COVID-19 status, age in years and sex. Where available, HLA class I and class II types were obtained from metadata supplied by the sample provider rather than from assay-based typing.

Each collaborating institution followed its own protocols to collect whole blood in K2EDTA tubes. For TCRbeta analysis, collaborator samples were shipped as frozen whole blood, as isolated PBMCs, or as DNA extracted from either sample type. The immunoSEQ Assay, a bias-controlled multiplex PCR, was used to amplify TCRbeta CDR3 regions from genomic DNA. Per the authors' processing: Nucleated cell counts per sample were estimated from amplification of reference gene primers within the assay. Sequence reads were collapsed and filtered to measure the absolute abundance of every unique TCRbeta CDR3 rearrangement. Productive Simpson clonality was computed per sample as the square root of Simpson's diversity index over productive rearrangements. Not all clones reach the TCRdb copy of this immuneACCESS table, which keeps in-frame sequences only. Checked studies attribute under half of the gap to unresolved V genes and leave the rest unexplained. V, J and clone size are those of that table, while D and trimming were read from the DNA. Across this sample there are approximately 130,000 clones, with around 86% seen only once. The top ten clones comprise about 8% of the sample.

The V end loses 3 bases and the J end loses 6 bases, and a stretch of 12 bases separates them. For CDR1 and CDR2, the germline V gene (reference sequence) lists SGHKS and YYEKEE. The CDR3 runs 13 residues from the cysteine to the phenylalanine. This entry keeps only the CDR3 DNA: 39 bases, framed from base 1. Overall results and qualifications from the work: How much clinical and demographic metadata was included differed by source and by participant, and the metadata was provided uncurated.

What was sequenced was peripheral blood. The chain links TRBV5-5 with TRBJ1-2; 6 matching bases give a weak D call of TRBD1. The sequence was obtained from a woman aged 55 to 70 with active or convalescent COVID-19. The DNA sequence reads TGTGCCAGCAGCTCGGACCACAGGGATGGCTACACCTTC. It translates as CASSSDHRDGYTF.